The present TCR beta chain was sequenced within a study of Ad26.COV2.S vaccination and SARS-CoV-2 variants. Overall study context: In the COV1001 trial, the donor was in the Ad26.COV2.S arm. Whole-study results and caveats: It is possible that the TCR breadth and depth analyses underestimated the total T cell responses.

Only in-frame clones appear in the TCRdb table, and some are missing; sequencing was by immunoSEQ multiplex PCR. This table has about 410,000 clones, around nine tenths appearing once. This clone has a handful of counts. The antigen is unknown. Indicated treatment: about 20 received Ad26.COV2.S at low or high dose, single or two shots; 5 received placebo; per-sample allocation not given. Specimen acquisition occurred on day 63 following the initial vaccine or placebo injection. The input for sequencing was peripheral blood, taken in a trial of Ad26.COV2.S vaccine versus placebo. This TCR was sampled from a person between 18 and 65 years old who received the Ad26.COV2.S COVID-19 vaccine or a placebo.

The CDR3 loop is CASSLEQSQEPQHF. DNA of the CDR3: TGTGCCAGCAGCTTAGAACAGTCCCAAGAGCCCCAGCATTTT. The chain couples TRBV7-9 to TRBJ1-5, with no clear D. The length of the CDR3 is 14 residues. CDR1 is SEHNR and CDR2 is FQNEAQ in the germline V gene (reference sequence). V lost 1 base, J lost 8 bases, and 12 bases lay in between. The variable domain in full, completed from reference TRBV7-9 and TRBJ1-5, reads DTGVSQNPRHKITKRGQNVTFRCDPISEHNRLYWYRQTLGQGPEFLTYFQNEAQLEKSRLLSDRFSAERPKGSFSTLEIQRTEQGDSAMYLCASSLEQSQEPQHFGDGTRLSIL.